The 11 T cell receptor beta chains below all came from one sample that was sequenced in a study of blood T cells in healthy people across ages. With a J-beta primer mix and a sample-barcoded 5' primer, a second PCR ran about 6 to 11 cycles. TCRdb fed the 5' RACE reads into MiXCR, producing one record per CDR3 protein. The sample yields some 800,000 distinct CDR3 sequences, approximately 48% seen once. Material for sequencing was blood. These receptor sequences come from a man in his sixties in good health.

V gene TRBV29-1 combines with J gene TRBJ2-7, with D perhaps given as TRBD1 or TRBD2 (5 bases each). CDR3 size: 14 residues. V lost 0 bases to trimming and J lost 7 bases, with 16 bases between them. Germline V gene data show CDR1 as SQVTM and CDR2 as ANQGSEA. CDR3 nucleotide sequence: TGCAGCGTTGAAGAAGTGGGGGTTGTAAGGGAGCAGTACTTC. Translating gives CSVEEVGVVREQYF.

This chain connects TRBV7-2 to TRBJ2-1; D unclear. Looked up from germline, CDR1 is SGHTA and CDR2 is FQGNSA. The CDR3 runs 11 residues. Between the trimmed V and J ends, which lost 2 bases and 8 bases, there was a span of 4 bases. CDR3 sequence reads: CASSLTYEQFF. The DNA of the CDR3 is TGTGCCAGCAGCTTAACCTATGAGCAGTTCTTC.

CDR3 in DNA: TGCGCCAGCACCCAGGGGGGGCGGGGGGCCCTTAATTTGGCCAAAAACATTCAGTACTTC. This translates into CASTQGGRGALNLAKNIQYF. This sequence joins TRBV4-3 and TRBJ2-4, with D maybe TRBD2 (8 bases). There are 20 residues in the CDR3. Trimming took 7 bases from V and 1 from J, leaving 29 bases between them. The germline gives CDR1 LGHNA, CDR2 YSLEER.

This chain joins TRBV13 and TRBJ2-7, with a possible D match to TRBD2 (7 bases). Trimming left V 5 bases short and J 4 bases short, with 18 bases between. Germline-derived CDR1 and CDR2 are PRHDT and FYEKMQ (reference sequence). This CDR3 comprises 15 residues. CDR3 sequence (DNA): TGTGCCAGCAGCCCAGGGGCTAGCGGCAGGTACGAGCAGTACTTC. Amino acids: CASSPGASGRYEQYF. Full variable domain (remainder filled in from reference TRBV13 and TRBJ2-7): AAGVIQSPRHLIKEKRETATLKCYPIPRHDTVYWYQQGPGQDPQFLISFYEKMQSDKGSIPDRFSAQQFSDYHSELNMSSLELGDSALYFCASSPGASGRYEQYFGPGTRLTVT.

This clonotype was found a few times. The V gene is TRBV30, the J gene TRBJ2-5; D remains unclear. The CDR3 length is 11 residues. From germline, CDR1 is GTSNPN and CDR2 SVGIG (reference sequence). Trimming left V 3 bases short and J 5 bases short, with 7 bases between. The CDR3 DNA reads as TGTGCCTGGAGCCTAGGGGAGACCCAGTACTTC. As protein: CAWSLGETQYF.

The V gene is TRBV18, the J gene TRBJ2-2, with D perhaps TRBD2 (5 bases). The CDR3 contains 15 residues. Trimming left V 1 base short and J 2 bases short, with 8 bases between. Looked up from germline, CDR1 is KGHSH and CDR2 is LQKENI. Here the CDR3 DNA reads TGTGCCAGCTCACCACAAAGGACTAACACCGGGGAGCTGTTTTTT. This encodes CASSPQRTNTGELFF.

This chain uses TRBV6-2 or TRBV6-3 with TRBJ1-4; possible D gene TRBD1, 5 bases. This CDR3 region has 16 residues. Germline V CDR1 and CDR2: MNHEY, SVGEGT. Trimming left V 6 bases short and J 5 bases short, with 19 bases between. CDR3 sequence (DNA): TGTGCCAGCAGCCCCCCCGGTGATGGGGGGAATGAAAAACTGTTTTTT. Translation: CASSPPGDGGNEKLFF.

This clonotype was picked up a small number of times. V gene TRBV27 combines with J gene TRBJ2-7, with D unresolved. Germline lookup yields CDR1 MNHEY and CDR2 SMNVEV (reference sequence). Trimming shortened V by 4 bases and J by 0 bases, and 10 bases separated the two germline ends. This CDR3 spans 14 amino acids. CDR3 loop: CASSWTAYSYEQYF. As DNA, the CDR3 is TGTGCCAGCAGTTGGACGGCCTACTCCTACGAGCAGTACTTC.

V gene TRBV4-3 combines with J gene TRBJ1-2; D is ambiguous. Germline V gene data show CDR1 as LGHNA and CDR2 as YSLEER. The CDR3 spans 15 residues. Trimming removed 1 base from V and 2 bases from J, with 11 bases in between. CDR3: CASSQAWAQNYGYTF. The DNA for the CDR3 is TGCGCCAGCAGCCAAGCTTGGGCACAAAACTATGGCTACACCTTC.

V gene TRBV5-1 combines with J gene TRBJ2-1; 7 bases fit TRBD1. The length of the CDR3 is 14 residues. The J segment lost 0 bases and the V segment lost 4 bases, leaving 1 base of the junction unmatched. CDR1 SGHRS and CDR2 YFSETQ come from the germline V gene. CDR3 sequence (DNA): TGCGCCAGCAGCCGGGACAGCTCCTACAATGAGCAGTTCTTC. Its protein product is CASSRDSSYNEQFF. Full variable domain (missing parts from reference TRBV5-1 and TRBJ2-1): KAGVTQTPRYLIKTRGQQVTLSCSPISGHRSVSWYQQTPGQGLQFLFEYFSETQRNKGNFPGRFSGRQFSNSRSEMNVSTLELGDSALYLCASSRDSSYNEQFFGPGTRLTVL.

The chain uses TRBV27 and TRBJ2-1; no definite D call. The CDR3 is 15 residues long. Per the germline V gene, CDR1 is MNHEY and CDR2 is SMNVEV (reference sequence). V was shortened by 1 base and J by 0 bases, with 7 bases between the two germline ends. The CDR3 bases are TGTGCCAGCAGTTTATTAGGGTACTCCTACAATGAGCAGTTCTTC. Protein product: CASSLLGYSYNEQFF.